This TCR beta chain was documented in a study of T cell responses to AZD1222 COVID-19 vaccine. Looking at the study overall: The study pooled second doses at about 4 or about 12 weeks. Broader study findings: Mostly white British, mostly female donors; authors suggested clonal diversity may be underestimated. Nearly half of unique spike-specific TCRs reportedly avoided B.1.351 and B.1.1.7 mutated regions.

Clones were read by immunoSEQ multiplex PCR, and TCRdb kept only the in-frame ones, dropping some. The sample carries about 160,000 clones, about nine tenths recorded once. With V trimmed by 4 bases and J by 0 bases, 5 bases remained unmatched. The CDR3 has 15 residues. CDR1 and CDR2 (germline): SGDLS, YYNGEE. With regard to this clone: Its antigen is not identified.

This sample comprised peripheral blood, obtained on day 0 of AZD1222 vaccination. The chain uses TRBV9 and TRBJ1-1; 8 positions agree with TRBD1. This clonotype was sampled from an adult in good health. CDR3 loop: CASSSRTGMNTEAFF. The CDR3 DNA is TGTGCCAGCAGCTCCCGGACAGGGATGAACACTGAAGCTTTCTTT.